The T cell receptor beta chain under discussion was sequenced for a study of vaccination effects on CD4 cells after COVID-19 (dated by TCRdb to between 2021 and 2024). With regard to the full study: In the ViraFEST assay, PBMC were stimulated with viral peptide pools, and TCR sequencing was then used to find antigen-specific CD4+ T cell clonotypes based on their expansion. In both COVID-19 convalescent patients and infection-naive vaccine recipients, the study compared SARS-CoV-2 spike-specific CD4+ TCR repertoires from before mRNA vaccination with those from after it. The Oncomine TCR Beta short-read assay on an Illumina iSeq 100 was used to sequence cultures from other donors in the study. A total of around eleven COVID-19 convalescent patients and several SARS-CoV-2-naive healthy vaccine recipients were included in the full study. Some 2.2 million PBMC per well were cultured in IMDM with roughly 5% human AB serum, 7.5 to 10 IU/ml IL-2 and gentamicin, plus 10 ug/ml peptides. Across the study, the median time from the second dose to post-vaccine sampling was 72 days (range 14 to 241).

Trimming removed 9 bases from V and 7 bases from J, leaving 15 bases between the germline ends. From a lookup of the germline V gene, CDR1 and CDR2 are MGHDK and SYGVNS. Including the terminal cysteine and phenylalanine, the CDR3 comprises 13 residues. Only the CDR3 portion is preserved as DNA: 39 bases, with reading frame beginning at the first base. The library was made by the immunoSEQ multiplex PCR assay. DNA from the CD4+ T cells that had been cultured and isolated underwent TCR beta CDR3 sequencing. In the source study's methods: Non-productive TCR sequences were removed, reads were trimmed to the CDR3 region, and CDR3s of at least 7 amino acids were retained. Antigen-specific clonotypes were identified with the MANAFEST web app by comparing expansion in peptide wells against reference cultures. Positive clones required FDR<0.05 expansion versus reference and all other wells, odds ratio above 5, and frequency above 0.1% in two replicate wells. Clonotypes significantly expanded in SARS-CoV-2 spike wells and in at least one common cold coronavirus spike condition were defined as cross-reactive. Using the stringdist R package, CDR3 similarity was measured by Levenshtein distance, and unrooted trees were constructed with ape in R 3.6.1. Drawn from immuneACCESS, this table holds only the in-frame rearrangements with V and J called that TCRdb kept. Clones are partly lost; checked studies trace under half to an unresolved V gene and leave the rest unexplained. V and J calls and clone size follow that table, whereas D and trimming were derived from the DNA. The table for this sample lists fewer than 55,000 clones; 70% of them were counted only once. Jointly, the top ten make up around 7% of the sample.

Study-level results and caveats: Only a small number of convalescent patients were included, and no early post-infection timepoints were available, which limited the study. Clones induced by infection and clones induced by vaccination both contracted markedly at late timepoints after vaccination, which fits with T cell responses waning over time. Among healthy vaccine recipients, nearly all vaccine-induced clones were SARS-CoV-2 mono-reactive, and just 1 of 255 was cross-reactive with common cold coronaviruses.

This clone was observed a handful of times. There is no known antigen for this receptor. Base qualities were left out, and no much larger clone turns up one base away. After 10 to 11 days of culture, CD4+ T cells were isolated with the EasySep CD4+ T cell isolation kit. Participants received two doses of either the BNT162b2 or the mRNA-1273 mRNA SARS-CoV-2 vaccine. Healthy vaccine recipients had no prior SARS-CoV-2 infection, confirmed by negative nucleocapsid antibodies before and after vaccination. On days 3 and 7, half of the culture medium was replaced with fresh IL-2-containing medium. Unless otherwise noted, each peptide stimulation condition was cultured in triplicate wells. Using Ficoll-Paque Plus gradient centrifugation, PBMC were separated from whole blood and then either used fresh or cryopreserved at -140C. The QIAamp micro DNA kit was used to extract genomic DNA from the cultured CD4+ T cells.

The rearrangement combines TRBV25-1 with TRBJ2-2; the D segment could be TRBD2, given 6 matching bases. The sample in question was CD4+ T cells from PBMCs cultured without peptide, obtained after COVID-19 vaccination. The receptor comes from a human donor who received a COVID-19 vaccine. The CDR3 loop reads CARGTLGGGELFF. The DNA is as follows: TGTGCCAGAGGGACTCTGGGGGGCGGGGAGCTGTTTTTT.